What follows are 20 T cell receptor beta chains derived from one specimen sequenced in a study of blood T cell repertoires in COVID-19. This table comes from immunoSEQ multiplex PCR, and its TCRdb copy is limited to in-frame clones, with some not included. In the table there are approximately 200,000 clones, 80% to 90% of which are singletons. Material for sequencing was peripheral blood. Receptors were obtained from a man between 60 and 75 years old with acute or convalescent COVID-19.

V usage is TRBV24-1 and J usage is TRBJ1-1, with TRBD1 identical over 10 bases. The germline CDR1 and CDR2 sequences are KGHDR and SFDVKD. The junction had 13 bases not matched to a gene; V was cut back by 4 bases and J by 9 bases. The CDR3 contains 16 residues. CDR3 in amino acids: CATSEIILGTGAKAFF. CDR3 in DNA: TGTGCCACCAGTGAAATCATACTAGGGACAGGGGCGAAAGCTTTCTTT.

The chain combines TRBV27 with TRBJ1-5; a weak D match, TRBD1 (6 bases). V was shortened by 0 bases and J by 2 bases, with 11 bases between the two germline ends. The length of the CDR3 is 16 residues. The germline V gene encodes CDR1 MNHEY and CDR2 SMNVEV (reference sequence). The CDR3 DNA follows: TGTGCCAGCAGTTTATCAAGCAGGGGTGGCAATCAGCCCCAGCATTTT. Translation: CASSLSSRGGNQPQHF.

The rearrangement joins TRBV3-1 (or the pseudogene TRBV3-2) to TRBJ2-1, with 7 bases identical to TRBD1. Germline trimming cut 4 bases from V and 2 bases from J; bases unmatched to any gene: 8. The germline V gene encodes CDR1 LGHDT and CDR2 YNNKEL (reference sequence). There are 16 residues in the CDR3. The CDR3 region is CASSRTGTATYNEQFF. The CDR3 DNA sequence: TGTGCCAGCAGCCGTACCGGGACAGCCACCTACAATGAGCAGTTCTTC.

V is TRBV19 and J is TRBJ2-7; 7 bases line up with TRBD2. Per germline, CDR1 LNHDA and CDR2 SQIVND (reference sequence). This CDR3 comprises 15 residues. The trim removed 5 bases at V and 0 bases at J, leaving 7 bases unmatched. As DNA, the CDR3 is TGTGCCAGTAGTGTCAAGCGGGGTCCCTCCTACGAGCAGTACTTC. This sequence encodes CASSVKRGPSYEQYF.

The rearrangement uses TRBV9 and TRBJ2-3; TRBD2 is a possible D gene (7 bases). V lost 6 bases and J lost 3, with 14 bases in between. The CDR3 runs 14 residues. Germline V CDR1 and CDR2: SGDLS, YYNGEE. The CDR3 is CASNRGGDTDTQYF. The CDR3 coding sequence is TGTGCCAGCAATCGAGGGGGGGATACAGATACGCAGTATTTT.

This clone was observed a few times. The chain has TRBV6-2 or TRBV6-3 and TRBJ2-7; 9 bases agree with TRBD2. Germline loops: CDR1 MNHEY, CDR2 SVGEGT. V dropped 0 bases and J dropped 2; count of bases not matched to a gene: 14. The CDR3 extends over 19 amino acids. CDR3 coding DNA: TGTGCCAGCAGTTACTCCCCACCGCGGGTAGCGGGAGTCGCCTACGAGCAGTACTTC. This sequence encodes CASSYSPPRVAGVAYEQYF.

This rearrangement joins TRBV7-9 to TRBJ2-2; 11 nucleotides match TRBD2. CDR3 length: 18 residues. CDR1 and CDR2 from the germline V gene are SEHNR and FQNEAQ (reference sequence). J lost 1 base, V lost 5 bases, and 9 bases had no gene match. CDR3: CASSPPRTSGLNTGELFF. The CDR3 nucleotides are TGTGCCAGCAGCCCCCCCCGGACTAGCGGGTTGAACACCGGGGAGCTGTTTTTT.

The chain has TRBV9 and TRBJ2-2; 11 nucleotides line up with TRBD1. The CDR3 is 16 residues long. The V segment lost 0 bases and the J segment 6 bases; nucleotides outside the gene matches: 4. Germline V gene lookup returns CDR1 SGDLS and CDR2 YYNGEE. CDR3 coding DNA: TGTGCCAGCAGCGTAGCTCTGGGACAGGGGGCCGGGGAGCTGTTTTTT. Its translation is CASSVALGQGAGELFF.

The chain carries TRBV6-2 or TRBV6-3 and TRBJ2-1, with 7 bases matching TRBD2. CDR1 and CDR2 (germline): MNHEY, SVGEGT. V lost 0 bases to trimming and J lost 12 bases; unmatched junction nucleotides: 11. The CDR3 spans 15 residues. The DNA of the CDR3 is TGTGCCAGCAGTTACTCGGGTGCCCGGGGCGGGGGGCAGTTCTTC. This translates into CASSYSGARGGGQFF.

The count of this clone is one. The J gene is TRBJ2-7, the V gene TRBV13; 7 bases map to TRBD2. V trimming: 5 bases; J trimming: 5 bases; junction bases outside the gene matches: 9. Germline V CDR1 and CDR2: PRHDT, FYEKMQ (reference sequence). The CDR3 has 14 residues. This chain's CDR3 is CASSPGGNDHEQYF. CDR3 in DNA: TGTGCCAGCAGCCCCGGGGGGAACGACCACGAGCAGTACTTC.

The chain employs TRBV5-6 and TRBJ2-7; 16 bases match TRBD2. Germline loops: CDR1 SGHDT, CDR2 YYEEEE. The V gene end was trimmed by 0 bases and the J gene end by 7 bases; junction bases not matched to a gene: 10. This CDR3 comprises 18 residues. This CDR3 is CASSLEGTSGRASGEQYF. Here the CDR3 DNA reads TGTGCCAGCAGCTTGGAGGGGACTAGCGGGAGGGCCTCCGGGGAGCAGTACTTC. The entire variable domain, with the rest obtained from reference TRBV5-6 and TRBJ2-7, is as follows: DAGVTQSPTHLIKTRGQQVTLRCSPKSGHDTVSWYQQALGQGPQFIFQYYEEEERQRGNFPDRFSGHQFPNYSSELNVNALLLGDSALYLCASSLEGTSGRASGEQYFGPGTRLTVT.

The genes are TRBV7-2 and TRBJ1-5; D uncertain. Trimming took off 1 base at V and 6 bases at J, with 4 bases between the two ends. Per the germline V gene, CDR1 is SGHTA and CDR2 is FQGNSA. The CDR3 sequence is 12 residues long. CDR3 amino acids: CASSLELQPQHF. Written as DNA, the CDR3 is TGTGCCAGCAGCTTAGAGCTTCAGCCCCAGCATTTT.

This clone has more than one count but fewer than ten. The chain employs TRBV9 and TRBJ2-7; 9 nucleotides agree with TRBD1. Germline CDR1 and CDR2: SGDLS and YYNGEE. Losses at the gene ends were 4 bases for V and 2 bases for J; bases not matched to a gene: 10. The CDR3 extends over 16 amino acids. The chain's CDR3 is CASSPRGTGNTYEQYF. In DNA, the CDR3 is TGTGCCAGCAGCCCTAGGGGGACAGGGAATACCTACGAGCAGTACTTC.

The chain has TRBV6-5 and TRBJ2-7; TRBD1 is a possible D gene (5 bases). V was pared by 6 bases and J by 0 bases, with 9 bases between. Germline CDR1 and CDR2: MNHEY and SVGAGI. This CDR3 has 13 residues. The CDR3 coding sequence is TGTGCCAGCAGCCCGACAGTCTCCTACGAGCAGTACTTC. It specifies CASSPTVSYEQYF.

The V call is TRBV7-2, the J call TRBJ2-7; 10 bases match TRBD2. This CDR3 comprises 16 residues. Per germline, CDR1 SGHTA and CDR2 FQGNSA. V shed 1 base, J shed 2 bases, and the junction held 5 bases outside the gene matches. CDR3 region: CASSLVASGGTYEQYF. In DNA form, the CDR3 reads TGTGCCAGCAGCTTAGTAGCTAGCGGGGGAACCTACGAGCAGTACTTC.

The chain carries TRBV28 and TRBJ2-1; 10 nucleotides agree with TRBD2. V lost 2 bases to trimming and J lost 2 bases; unmatched junction nucleotides: 3. CDR3 length: 16 residues. The germline gives CDR1 MDHEN, CDR2 SYDVKM. The CDR3 region is CASSLTSGTTYNEQFF. The CDR3 coding sequence is TGTGCCAGCAGTTTAACTAGCGGGACAACCTACAATGAGCAGTTCTTC.

The chain combines TRBV28 with TRBJ2-3; 12 bases are a match to TRBD2. CDR3 length: 17 residues. Germline V gene lookup returns CDR1 MDHEN and CDR2 SYDVKM. V lost 7 bases to trimming and J lost 4 bases; unmatched junction nucleotides: 12. The CDR3 nucleotides are TGTGCCAGCATCTCGCGGCCGGCTAGCGGGAGGGCAGATACGCAGTATTTT. It translates to CASISRPASGRADTQYF. The whole variable domain, remainder taken from reference TRBV28 and TRBJ2-3, is DVKVTQSSRYLVKRTGEKVFLECVQDMDHENMFWYRQDPGLGLRLIYFSYDVKMKEKGDIPEGYSVSREKKERFSLILESASTNQTSMYLCASISRPASGRADTQYFGPGTRLTVL.

This clone was counted between two and nine times. The rearrangement uses TRBV12-3 or TRBV12-4 and TRBJ2-1; the match to TRBD2 covers 7 bases. With 3 bases clipped from V and 8 bases from J, the junction kept 4 bases outside the gene matches. The CDR3 loop spans 13 amino acids. CDR3 sequence (DNA): TGTGCCAGCAGTTTCGGTGGGGGGGATGAGCAGTTCTTC. The encoded protein is CASSFGGGDEQFF.

The rearrangement joins TRBV6-1 to TRBJ2-3; 13 bases map to TRBD2. Germline CDR1 MNHNS, CDR2 SASEGT. The CDR3 totals 17 residues. V was clipped by 3 bases and J by 2 bases; unmatched bases: 5. The DNA for the CDR3 is TGTGCCAGCAGTGATAAGGGACTAGCGGGGTACACAGATACGCAGTATTTT. This translates into CASSDKGLAGYTDTQYF.

With respect to this clone: The identical CDR3 is also encoded by other nucleotide sequences in the sample. This sequence joins TRBV18 and TRBJ2-7; weak D call: TRBD2 (5 bases). Trimming stripped 4 bases from V and 5 bases from J, with 9 bases between. The CDR3 runs to 12 residues. Per the germline V gene, CDR1 is KGHSH and CDR2 is LQKENI. CDR3 in DNA: TGTGCCAGCTCACGGACCGGGGACGAGCAGTACTTC. Amino acids: CASSRTGDEQYF. Full variable domain (outside the CDR3, taken from reference TRBV18 and TRBJ2-7): NAGVMQNPRHLVRRRGQEARLRCSPMKGHSHVYWYRQLPEEGLKFMVYLQKENIIDESGMPKERFSAEFPKEGPSILRIQQVVRGDSAAYFCASSRTGDEQYFGPGTRLTVT.